This passage covers 30 T cell receptor beta chains from one sample sequenced in a study of T-cell memory formation after mild COVID-19. In TCRdb, the 5' RACE reads were re-called with MiXCR into one record per CDR3 protein. The sample contains roughly 350,000 distinct CDR3 sequences, approximately 27% of which appear only once. The material sequenced was PBMCs or a T cell subset sorted from them (not recorded which). The receptors here all came from an adult woman who had mild COVID-19 (a few samples of this study predate the infection). Cell type and time point are not known.

The chain couples TRBV10-3 to TRBJ1-1; D ambiguous. The germline V gene encodes CDR1 ENHRY and CDR2 SYGVKD. Trimming removed 4 bases at V and 5 bases at J, with 5 bases between. CDR3 length: 11 amino acids. The CDR3 protein is CAISARTEAFF. CDR3 in DNA: TGTGCCATCAGTGCTCGGACTGAAGCTTTCTTT.

This clonotype was observed a handful of times. The chain joins TRBV7-9 to TRBJ1-1; D unresolved. The germline V gene has CDR1 SEHNR and CDR2 FQNEAQ (reference sequence). V lost 6 bases, J lost 1 base, and 9 bases lay in between. The CDR3 sequence is 13 residues long. The CDR3 coding sequence is TGTGCCAGCAGTATTATAGGGAACACTGAAGCTTTCTTT. This codes for CASSIIGNTEAFF.

A few counts support this clonotype. This sequence joins TRBV7-2 and TRBJ2-7, with 10 nucleotides matching TRBD1. The J segment lost 4 bases and the V segment lost 4 bases, leaving 10 bases of the junction unmatched. This CDR3 contains 16 residues. Germline CDR1 and CDR2: SGHTA and FQGNSA. CDR3 in DNA: TGTGCCAGCAGCTCCACTCCGGGACAGGGGTTGTACGAGCAGTACTTC. This codes for CASSSTPGQGLYEQYF.

In its sample, this clonotype was seen a few times. The rearrangement uses TRBV7-3 and TRBJ2-2; TRBD1 or TRBD2 may be the D gene (6 bases each). The germline CDR1 and CDR2 sequences are SGHTA and FQGTGA. The length of the CDR3 is 16 residues. The V end lost 4 bases, the J end lost 1 base, and 13 bases lay between the germline ends. CDR3 protein: CASSSLGGMNTGELFF. The CDR3 nucleotides are TGTGCCAGCAGCTCCCTAGGGGGGATGAACACCGGGGAGCTGTTTTTT.

This chain connects TRBV7-6 to TRBJ2-1, with TRBD2 matching 8 bases. The CDR3 is 20 amino acids. The V gene's germline CDR1 is SGHVS and CDR2 FNYEAQ. Germline trimming cut 5 bases from V and 2 bases from J; bases unmatched to any gene: 20. The CDR3 DNA is TGTGCCAGCAGCCCCCGATTTGGGGGGAAACTAGCGGAGGCCTACAATGAGCAGTTCTTC. Its protein product is CASSPRFGGKLAEAYNEQFF.

The J gene is TRBJ1-1, the V gene TRBV6-5; D is uncertain. Germline V gene lookup returns CDR1 MNHEY and CDR2 SVGAGI. CDR3 length equals 14 residues. Trimming stripped 0 bases from V and 8 bases from J, with 13 bases between. The CDR3 protein is CASSYSPQAQEAFF. DNA for the CDR3: TGTGCCAGCAGTTACTCACCTCAGGCGCAGGAAGCTTTCTTT.

This chain uses TRBV5-1 with TRBJ2-1; 8 nucleotides match TRBD2. The CDR3 contains 16 residues. J was trimmed by 6 bases and V by 4 bases; bases with no gene match: 12. Germline V gives CDR1 SGHRS, CDR2 YFSETQ. CDR3 region: CASSGGGLGVVNEQFF. The DNA of the CDR3 is TGCGCCAGCAGCGGCGGGGGACTAGGAGTAGTCAATGAGCAGTTCTTC.

V usage is TRBV24-1 and J usage is TRBJ2-7, with TRBD1 as a possible D gene (6 bases). Germline V gene data show CDR1 as KGHDR and CDR2 as SFDVKD. The CDR3 loop spans 17 amino acids. Between the trimmed V and J ends, which lost 3 bases and 2 bases, there was a span of 19 bases. The chain's CDR3 is CATSDAQSPGTTYEQYF. DNA for the CDR3: TGTGCCACCAGTGATGCACAATCCCCCGGGACAACCTACGAGCAGTACTTC.

The rearrangement links TRBV18 to TRBJ2-1; D might be TRBD2 (6 bases). The CDR3 length is 16 residues. CDR1 is KGHSH and CDR2 is LQKENI in the germline V gene. V lost 6 bases and J lost 4, with 19 bases in between. CDR3 in amino acids: CASSPTGGVRYNEQFF. Written as DNA, the CDR3 is TGTGCCAGCTCCCCTACTGGAGGGGTGCGGTACAATGAGCAGTTCTTC.

This clonotype has just a few counts. Written as DNA, the CDR3 is TGCGCCAGCAGCACCGGACAGGGGTCGAGCTCCTACGAGCAGTACTTC. Translating gives CASSTGQGSSSYEQYF. This chain connects TRBV5-1 to TRBJ2-7, with 9 bases aligning to TRBD1. Looked up from germline, CDR1 is SGHRS and CDR2 is YFSETQ. V dropped 4 bases and J dropped 0; count of bases not matched to a gene: 8. The CDR3 has 16 amino acids.

This clonotype was counted many times. The V and J genes are TRBV30 and TRBJ1-2; D possibly corresponds to TRBD1 (5 bases). CDR3 length: 13 amino acids. Trimming shortened V by 6 bases and J by 9 bases, and 20 bases separated the two germline ends. Germline values: CDR1 GTSNPN, CDR2 SVGIG (reference sequence). Here the CDR3 DNA reads TGTGCCTGTCCAACCCGGGACCCCACGCGCTACACCTTC. Residues: CACPTRDPTRYTF.

The chain uses TRBV10-3 and TRBJ2-2; 9 bases are shared with TRBD1. The CDR3 consists of 14 residues. V was clipped by 4 bases and J by 5 bases; unmatched bases: 2. Germline V gene data show CDR1 as ENHRY and CDR2 as SYGVKD. This CDR3 is CAISGGQGTGELFF. Written as DNA, the CDR3 is TGTGCCATCAGTGGGGGACAGGGAACCGGGGAGCTGTTTTTT.

The chain couples TRBV15 to TRBJ2-3; 7 nucleotides agree with TRBD1. This CDR3 spans 14 amino acids. V lost 3 bases to trimming and J lost 4 bases; unmatched junction nucleotides: 4. Germline V lookup: CDR1 LNHNV, CDR2 YYDKDF (reference sequence). DNA of the CDR3: TGTGCCACCAGCAGGGACAGGAGCGCAGATACGCAGTATTTT. This sequence encodes CATSRDRSADTQYF.

This chain uses TRBV4-1 with TRBJ2-2; maybe TRBD1 (6 bases). V lost 0 bases and J lost 4, with 9 bases in between. The germline V gene encodes CDR1 MGHRA and CDR2 YSYEKL. This CDR3 has 15 residues. The CDR3 bases are TGCGCCAGCAGCCAAGAGGGGGCCCGCACCGGGGAGCTGTTTTTT. Translating it yields CASSQEGARTGELFF.

This clonotype has just a few counts. V usage is TRBV7-9 and J usage is TRBJ1-1; unclear D gene. The ends were cut back, 1 base at V and 5 bases at J, with 8 bases in the middle. The germline gives CDR1 SEHNR, CDR2 FQNEAQ (reference sequence). The CDR3 sequence is 13 residues long. The CDR3, as DNA: TGTGCCAGCAGCTTAGGATCGTCAACTGAAGCTTTCTTT. It translates to CASSLGSSTEAFF. Complete variable domain (other parts from reference TRBV7-9 and TRBJ1-1): DTGVSQNPRHKITKRGQNVTFRCDPISEHNRLYWYRQTLGQGPEFLTYFQNEAQLEKSRLLSDRFSAERPKGSFSTLEIQRTEQGDSAMYLCASSLGSSTEAFFGQGTRLTVV.

The CDR3 sequence: CASSFPVGSTDTQYF. The CDR3 nucleotides read TGTGCCAGCAGTTTCCCAGTTGGGAGCACAGATACGCAGTATTTT. The J gene is TRBJ2-3, the V gene TRBV12-3 or TRBV12-4; D gene ambiguous. The CDR3 has 15 amino acids. V shed 3 bases and J shed 0 bases, with 10 bases lying between them.

The chain links TRBV6-1 to TRBJ2-7; unclear D gene. Trimming stripped 2 bases from V and 1 base from J, with 9 bases between. Germline loops: CDR1 MNHNS, CDR2 SASEGT. This CDR3 spans 14 amino acids. The CDR3 loop is CASSETVVSYEQYF. The CDR3 nucleotides read TGTGCCAGCAGTGAAACGGTGGTTTCCTACGAGCAGTACTTC.

The chain links TRBV6-1 to TRBJ2-1; 12 nucleotides line up with TRBD2. The length of the CDR3 is 16 residues. Germline assignment: CDR1 MNHNS and CDR2 SASEGT. V trimming: 8 bases; J trimming: 5 bases; junction bases outside the gene matches: 10. The CDR3 DNA is TGTGCCAGCGGGCTAGCGGGAGGGCCGAGGGACAATGAGCAGTTCTTC. It codes for CASGLAGGPRDNEQFF.

In this sample, this clonotype turned up a few times. The rearrangement links TRBV6-5 to TRBJ2-1; possibly TRBD1 for D (5 bases). The V end was cut by 4 bases, the J end by 3 bases, with 16 bases between. Germline lookup yields CDR1 MNHEY and CDR2 SVGAGI. The CDR3 is 16 amino acids. The CDR3 reads CASSLLSTDNYNEQFF. CDR3 DNA sequence: TGTGCCAGCAGTTTGCTTTCGACAGACAACTACAATGAGCAGTTCTTC.

In this sample, this clonotype turned up a few times. The rearrangement joins TRBV6-1 to TRBJ2-5, with D uncertain. Trimming removed 4 bases at V and 3 bases at J, with 3 bases between. The CDR3 length is 11 residues. The germline CDR1 and CDR2 sequences are MNHNS and SASEGT. CDR3 sequence (DNA): TGTGCCAGCAGTGTGGAAGAGACCCAGTACTTC. It codes for CASSVEETQYF.

This clonotype has only a few counts. The rearrangement uses TRBV15 and TRBJ2-3; the D gene could be TRBD1 or TRBD2 (5 bases each). Trimming took 4 bases from V and 0 from J, leaving 14 bases between them. CDR3 length equals 16 residues. The germline CDR1 and CDR2 sequences are LNHNV and YYDKDF (reference sequence). The CDR3 loop is CATSISPGLSTDTQYF. CDR3 coding DNA: TGTGCCACCAGCATCAGTCCGGGGCTGAGCACAGATACGCAGTATTTT.

This chain joins TRBV11-3 and TRBJ2-1, with TRBD2 as a possible D gene (6 bases). Trimming stripped 3 bases from V and 7 bases from J, with 22 bases between. The CDR3 sequence is 17 residues long. CDR1 is SGHNT and CDR2 is YENEEA in the germline V gene. Here the CDR3 reads CASSFEGWGSAGNEQFF. The DNA for the CDR3 is TGTGCCAGCAGCTTTGAGGGTTGGGGCTCAGCGGGTAATGAGCAGTTCTTC.

The V and J genes are TRBV5-1 and TRBJ1-2; D gene unclear. The CDR3 length is 14 residues. The germline CDR1 and CDR2 sequences are SGHRS and YFSETQ. V lost 4 bases, J lost 3 bases, and 13 bases lay in between. The chain's CDR3 is CASSLGTGHYGYTF. Written as DNA, the CDR3 is TGCGCCAGCAGCCTTGGAACGGGTCACTATGGCTACACCTTC.

This clonotype occurred once. The rearrangement uses TRBV11-2 and TRBJ2-7; the D call may be TRBD1 or TRBD2 (5 bases each). The CDR3 is 13 residues long. V was cut by 5 bases and J by 7 bases, with 15 bases left in between. CDR1 is SGHAT and CDR2 is FQNNGV in the germline V gene. Here the CDR3 DNA reads TGTGCCAGCAGCCGGGACGCTGGGGGAGAGCAGTACTTC. This translates into CASSRDAGGEQYF.

The V call is TRBV10-3, the J call TRBJ2-1, with 8 bases matching TRBD2. CDR1 ENHRY and CDR2 SYGVKD come from the germline V gene. The V segment lost 7 bases and the J segment 5 bases; nucleotides outside the gene matches: 7. CDR3 length: 14 residues. CDR3 sequence (DNA): TGTGCCATCAACGTAGCGGGGCCGGACAATGAGCAGTTCTTC. It is translated as CAINVAGPDNEQFF.

The chain recombines TRBV15 with TRBJ1-1; 9 bases line up with TRBD1. V trimming: 3 bases; J trimming: 4 bases; junction bases outside the gene matches: 6. CDR1 and CDR2 from the germline V gene are LNHNV and YYDKDF (reference sequence). The CDR3 totals 15 residues. CDR3 loop: CATSRLGQGTTEAFF. CDR3 in DNA: TGTGCCACCAGCAGGCTCGGACAGGGGACCACTGAAGCTTTCTTT.

This clonotype was seen only a few times. This rearrangement joins TRBV27 to TRBJ1-5, with 7 positions matching TRBD1. Germline CDR1 and CDR2: MNHEY and SMNVEV (reference sequence). The ends lost 5 bases at V and 7 bases at J; junction bases unmatched: 23. The CDR3 spans 19 residues. Here the CDR3 DNA reads TGTGCCAGCAGTCCTCGGACAGGAAGGATTTTGGACAACGCGCAGCCCCAGCATTTT. Translated, it gives CASSPRTGRILDNAQPQHF.

This clonotype was counted between two and nine times. The chain links TRBV12-3 or TRBV12-4 to TRBJ1-1; perhaps TRBD1 as D (5 bases). This CDR3 spans 14 amino acids. V was shortened by 5 bases and J by 4 bases, with 14 bases between the two germline ends. Written as DNA, the CDR3 is TGTGCCAGCAGTCTCCAAAGGGGAGGCACTGAAGCTTTCTTT. Its protein is CASSLQRGGTEAFF.

This clonotype was seen a handful of times. The chain uses TRBV6-5 and TRBJ1-1; possibly TRBD1 for D (5 bases). Per the germline V gene, CDR1 is MNHEY and CDR2 is SVGAGI. The CDR3 extends over 13 amino acids. V gave up 5 bases and J gave up 6 bases, with 13 bases separating them. The CDR3: CASSRGAIAEAFF. The CDR3 nucleotides read TGTGCCAGCAGTCGAGGGGCGATAGCTGAAGCTTTCTTT.

The chain has TRBV20-1 and TRBJ1-1; D remains ambiguous. The V gene's germline CDR1 is DFQATT and CDR2 SNEGSKA (reference sequence). V was pared by 5 bases and J by 0 bases, with 7 bases between. This CDR3 comprises 12 residues. For the CDR3, the DNA is TGCAGTGCTCCCGAGATGAACACTGAAGCTTTCTTT. This codes for CSAPEMNTEAFF.